This entry lists 8 T cell receptor beta chains sequenced from one sample in a study of blood T cell repertoires in COVID-19. Assay used: immunoSEQ multiplex PCR; TCRdb lists only in-frame clones, some missing. This table holds around 72,000 clones, less than 85% found once. The sequenced sample was peripheral blood. The origin of the receptors is a woman of 80 years or more with acute or convalescent COVID-19.

The V call is TRBV5-1, the J call TRBJ2-3; TRBD2 matches at 11 bases. The CDR3 has 17 residues. Trimming at V came to 0 bases and at J to 3 bases, leaving 6 bases not matched to a gene. Looked up from germline, CDR1 is SGHRS and CDR2 is YFSETQ. The CDR3 sequence: CASSLGLAGGGTDTQYF. The CDR3 DNA is TGCGCCAGCAGCTTGGGGCTAGCGGGAGGAGGTACAGATACGCAGTATTTT.

The chain is built from TRBV6-6 and TRBJ2-2; 8 nucleotides match TRBD1. The CDR3 sequence is 14 residues long. Germline V gives CDR1 MNHNY, CDR2 SVGAGI (reference sequence). The junction had 7 bases not matched to a gene; V was cut back by 6 bases and J by 7 bases. The CDR3 reads CASSLGQVGGELFF. CDR3 nucleotide sequence: TGTGCCAGCAGCTTGGGACAGGTCGGCGGGGAGCTGTTTTTT.

This chain connects TRBV6-1 to TRBJ1-2; a weak D match, TRBD1 (5 bases). CDR3 length: 14 residues. Trimming stripped 3 bases from V and 2 bases from J, with 10 bases between. Germline CDR1 MNHNS, CDR2 SASEGT. CDR3 sequence (DNA): TGTGCCAGCAGTGAGCGGGGGAAAAACTATGGCTACACCTTC. It specifies CASSERGKNYGYTF.

As to this clone: At one end, the junction sequence differs from germline, possibly due to a read error. The V and J genes are TRBV3-1 (or the pseudogene TRBV3-2) and TRBJ2-3; 12 bases line up with TRBD2. The CDR3 loop spans 14 amino acids. Germline CDR1 reads LGHDT; CDR2 reads YNNKEL (reference sequence). The CDR3 coding sequence is TGTGCCAGCAGCCAAGAGGGGGCTAGCGGGAGGGCATACTTT. It is translated as CASSQEGASGRAYF.

This chain's CDR3 is CASSYTPGRGISYEQYF. The CDR3 nucleotides read TGTGCCAGCAGCTATACGCCCGGGAGGGGCATCTCCTACGAGCAGTACTTC. This sequence joins TRBV7-6 and TRBJ2-7, with TRBD2 matching 8 bases. This CDR3 is built from 17 residues. Germline loops: CDR1 SGHVS, CDR2 FNYEAQ. Trimming removed 4 bases from V and 0 bases from J; junction bases left unmatched: 11.

V usage is TRBV3-1 (or the pseudogene TRBV3-2) and J usage is TRBJ1-2; 8 bases fit TRBD1. Unmatched junction bases numbered 3, after V lost 1 base and J lost 2 bases. Looked up from germline, CDR1 is LGHDT and CDR2 is YNNKEL (reference sequence). The CDR3 spans 15 residues. CDR3 amino acids: CASSQGGQENYGYTF. In DNA form, the CDR3 reads TGTGCCAGCAGCCAAGGGGGACAGGAGAACTATGGCTACACCTTC.

The chain is built from TRBV5-6 and TRBJ1-2; tentatively, D is TRBD1 (6 bases). The ends were cut back, 1 base at V and 8 bases at J, with 15 bases in the middle. The CDR3 spans 14 residues. Looked up from germline, CDR1 is SGHDT and CDR2 is YYEEEE. CDR3 residues: CASSLRRGWSGYTF. For the CDR3, the DNA is TGTGCCAGCAGCTTGCGCAGGGGATGGAGCGGCTACACCTTC.

V and J are TRBV12-3 or TRBV12-4 and TRBJ1-1, with a weak D call TRBD1 (6 bases). V shed 6 bases and J shed 10 bases, with 12 bases lying between them. The CDR3 contains 11 residues. CDR3 DNA: TGTGCCAGCAGCCTTAGGGGGGGAGCTTTCTTT. It translates to CASSLRGGAFF.